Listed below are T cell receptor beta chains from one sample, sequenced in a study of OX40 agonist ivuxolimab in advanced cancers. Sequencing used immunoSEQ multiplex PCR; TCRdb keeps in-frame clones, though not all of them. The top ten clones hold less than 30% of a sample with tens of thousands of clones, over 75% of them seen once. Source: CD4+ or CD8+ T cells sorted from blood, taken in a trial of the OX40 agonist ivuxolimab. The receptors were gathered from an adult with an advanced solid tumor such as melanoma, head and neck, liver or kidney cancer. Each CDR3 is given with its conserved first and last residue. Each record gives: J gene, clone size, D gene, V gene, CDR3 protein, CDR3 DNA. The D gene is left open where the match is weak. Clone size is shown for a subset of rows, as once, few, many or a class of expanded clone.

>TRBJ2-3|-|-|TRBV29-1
CSVMTGSGYTDTQYF
TGCAGCGTTATGACAGGTTCGGGGTACACAGATACGCAGTATTTT
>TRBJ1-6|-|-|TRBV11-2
CASSLEAVYNSPLHF
TGTGCCAGCAGCTTAGAGGCAGTTTATAATTCACCCCTCCACTTT
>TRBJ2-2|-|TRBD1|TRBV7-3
CASSTTGQRNTGELFF
TGTGCCAGCAGCACGACGGGACAGCGTAACACCGGGGAGCTGTTTTTT
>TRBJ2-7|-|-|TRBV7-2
CASSVRDGGYEQYF
TGTGCCAGCAGCGTCCGGGACGGGGGCTACGAGCAGTACTTC
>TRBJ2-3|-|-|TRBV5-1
CASSLWGSDTQYF
TGCGCCAGCAGCTTGTGGGGGTCCGATACGCAGTATTTT
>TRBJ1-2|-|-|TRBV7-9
CASSLAGTRDGYTF
TGTGCCAGCAGCTTAGCGGGGACTAGGGATGGCTACACCTTC
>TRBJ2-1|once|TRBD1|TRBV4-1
CASSRTGEYNEQFF
TGCGCCAGCAGTAGGACAGGGGAGTACAATGAGCAGTTCTTC
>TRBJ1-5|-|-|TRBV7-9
CASSSGGVNRPQHF
TGTGCCAGCAGCTCCGGAGGGGTGAATCGGCCCCAGCATTTT
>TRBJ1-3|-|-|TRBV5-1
CASSRSSGNTIYF
TGCGCCAGCAGCCGGTCGTCCGGAAACACCATATATTTT
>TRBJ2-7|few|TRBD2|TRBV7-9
CASSLGTTSYEQYF
TGTGCCAGCAGCCTCGGGACTACAAGCTACGAGCAGTACTTC
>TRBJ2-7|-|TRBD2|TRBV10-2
CASSDGGTSVFEQYF
TGCGCCAGCAGTGATGGGGGGACTAGCGTATTCGAGCAGTACTTC
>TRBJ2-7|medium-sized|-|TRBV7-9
CASSLGTYEQYF
TGTGCCAGCAGCTTAGGAACCTACGAGCAGTACTTC
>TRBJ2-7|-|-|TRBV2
CASKVEFYEQYF
TGTGCCAGCAAGGTCGAATTCTACGAGCAGTACTTC
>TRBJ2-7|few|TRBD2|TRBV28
CASSPTSLSHEQYF
TGTGCCAGCAGTCCGACTAGCTTGAGCCACGAGCAGTACTTC
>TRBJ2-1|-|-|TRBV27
CASSLGTGYNEQFF
TGTGCCAGCAGTTTGGGTACAGGGTACAATGAGCAGTTCTTC
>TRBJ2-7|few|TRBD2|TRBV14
CASSPPVTSGRAVTYEQYF
TGTGCCAGCAGCCCACCTGTGACTAGCGGGAGGGCCGTCACCTACGAGCAGTACTTC
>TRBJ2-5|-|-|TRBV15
CATSRDGEVHF
TGTGCCACCAGCAGAGATGGGGAGGTTCACTTC
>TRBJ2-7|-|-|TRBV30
CAWKSRLSYEQYF
TGTGCCTGGAAATCCAGACTCTCCTACGAGCAGTACTTC
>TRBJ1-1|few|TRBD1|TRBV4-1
CASSLGQGTAKVSAFF
TGCGCCAGCAGCCTAGGACAGGGGACGGCTAAGGTTTCGGCTTTCTTT
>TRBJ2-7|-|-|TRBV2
CASSELRSRGRGSSYEQYF
TGTGCCAGCAGTGAACTGAGGAGCAGGGGGCGCGGGAGCTCCTACGAGCAGTACTTC
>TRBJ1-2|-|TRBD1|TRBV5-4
CASSEAPGQGYGYTF
TGTGCCAGCAGCGAAGCACCGGGACAGGGCTATGGCTACACCTTC
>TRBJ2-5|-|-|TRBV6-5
CASSYRNPETQYF
TGTGCCAGCAGTTACCGGAACCCAGAGACCCAGTACTTC
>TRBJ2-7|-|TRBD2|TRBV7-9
CASSPYSGGDYEQYF
TGTGCCAGCAGCCCCTATAGCGGGGGGGATTACGAGCAGTACTTC
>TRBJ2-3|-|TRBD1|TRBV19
CASSRQGAPFTDTQYF
TGTGCCAGTAGTAGACAGGGGGCCCCCTTCACAGATACGCAGTATTTT
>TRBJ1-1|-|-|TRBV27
CASSTGAFGAFF
TGTGCCAGCAGCACGGGAGCCTTCGGAGCTTTCTTT
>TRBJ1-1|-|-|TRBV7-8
CASSSRRGSNTEAFF
TGTGCCAGCAGCTCCCGGAGGGGCTCGAACACTGAAGCTTTCTTT
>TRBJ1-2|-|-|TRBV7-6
CASSSLGREDFYGYTF
TGTGCCAGCAGCTCCCTGGGAAGGGAGGATTTCTATGGCTACACCTTC
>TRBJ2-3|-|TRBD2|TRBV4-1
CASSPLAGGPDTQYF
TGCGCCAGCAGCCCTCTAGCGGGGGGCCCAGATACGCAGTATTTT
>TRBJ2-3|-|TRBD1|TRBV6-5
CASSFFRTGITDTQYF
TGTGCCAGCAGTTTCTTCCGGACAGGGATCACAGATACGCAGTATTTT
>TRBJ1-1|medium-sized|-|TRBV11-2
CASSEVVGTEAFF
TGTGCCAGCAGCGAAGTGGTTGGAACTGAAGCTTTCTTT
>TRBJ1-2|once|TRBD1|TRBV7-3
CASSPPGGDGYTF
TGTGCCAGCAGCCCCCCAGGGGGGGATGGCTACACCTTC
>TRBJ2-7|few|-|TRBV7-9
CASARGYEQYF
TGTGCCAGCGCCCGGGGTTACGAGCAGTACTTC
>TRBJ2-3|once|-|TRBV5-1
CASSLKDTQYF
TGCGCCAGCAGCCTGAAGGATACGCAGTATTTT
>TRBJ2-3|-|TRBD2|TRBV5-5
CASSNALAGSLLDTQYF
TGTGCCAGCAGCAACGCACTAGCGGGATCCCTCTTGGATACGCAGTATTTT
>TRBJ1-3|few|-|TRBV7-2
CASSTGSSGNTIYF
TGTGCCAGCAGCACAGGCAGCTCTGGAAACACCATATATTTT
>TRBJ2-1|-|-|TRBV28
CASSFSVRNNEQFF
TGTGCCAGCAGTTTCTCGGTAAGAAACAATGAGCAGTTCTTC
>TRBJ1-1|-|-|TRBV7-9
CASSIQGGGEAFF
TGTGCCAGCAGCATCCAGGGTGGTGGTGAAGCTTTCTTT
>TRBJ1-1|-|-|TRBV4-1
CASRRTEGEAFF
TGCGCCAGCAGACGGACCGAGGGAGAAGCTTTCTTT
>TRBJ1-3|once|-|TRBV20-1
CSAREGNTIYF
TGCAGTGCTAGAGAGGGAAACACCATATATTTT
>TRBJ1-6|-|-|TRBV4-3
CASSQDLVLNSPLHF
TGCGCCAGCAGCCAAGATTTGGTCCTAAATTCACCCCTCCACTTT
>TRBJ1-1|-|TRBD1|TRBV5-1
CASSPPGQRNTEAFF
TGCGCCAGCAGCCCCCCGGGACAGCGGAACACTGAAGCTTTCTTT
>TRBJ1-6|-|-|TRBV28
CASFGRPDNSPLHF
TGTGCCAGCTTCGGTAGGCCCGATAATTCACCCCTCCACTTT
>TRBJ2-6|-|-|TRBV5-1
CASSTVNSGANVLTF
TGCGCCAGCAGCACTGTAAACTCTGGGGCCAACGTCCTGACTTTC
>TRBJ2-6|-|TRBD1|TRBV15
CATSRQRQGLSGANVLTF
TGTGCCACCAGCAGACAGAGACAGGGTCTCTCTGGGGCCAACGTCCTGACTTTC
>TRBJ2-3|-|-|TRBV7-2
CASSLDPGLPTDTQYF
TGTGCCAGCAGCTTAGACCCGGGACTCCCCACAGATACGCAGTATTTT
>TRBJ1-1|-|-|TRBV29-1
CSAQQGNTEAFF
TGCAGCGCCCAGCAGGGGAACACTGAAGCTTTCTTT
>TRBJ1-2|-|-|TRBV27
CASSLSWGRADGYTF
TGTGCCAGCAGTTTATCATGGGGTCGGGCGGATGGCTACACCTTC
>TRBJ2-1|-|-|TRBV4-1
CASSQLMDIHSYNEQFF
TGCGCCAGCAGCCAGCTGATGGACATCCACTCCTACAATGAGCAGTTCTTC
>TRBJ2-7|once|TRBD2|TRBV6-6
CASSLAGGLYEQYF
TGTGCCAGCAGTCTAGCGGGAGGGCTATACGAGCAGTACTTC
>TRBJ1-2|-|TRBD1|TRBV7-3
CASSPGTGGNYGYTF
TGTGCCAGCAGCCCGGGGACAGGGGGCAACTATGGCTACACCTTC
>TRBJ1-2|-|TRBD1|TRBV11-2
CASSLGGAGGLNYGYTF
TGTGCCAGCAGCTTAGGGGGAGCAGGGGGCTTAAACTATGGCTACACCTTC
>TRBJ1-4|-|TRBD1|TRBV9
CASSAGGESEKLFF
TGTGCCAGCAGCGCAGGGGGCGAATCGGAAAAACTGTTTTTT
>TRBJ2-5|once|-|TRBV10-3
CAIRGQDQETQYF
TGTGCCATCAGGGGACAAGACCAAGAGACCCAGTACTTC
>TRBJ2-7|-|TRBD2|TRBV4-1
CASSSPGLAGNEQYF
TGCGCCAGCAGCTCCCCGGGACTAGCGGGGAACGAGCAGTACTTC
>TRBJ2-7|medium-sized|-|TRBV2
CASSEDRGSYEQYF
TGTGCCAGCAGTGAAGACCGCGGCTCCTACGAGCAGTACTTC
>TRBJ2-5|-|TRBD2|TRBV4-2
CASSQDRGLAGGETQYF
TGTGCCAGCAGCCAAGATAGGGGACTAGCGGGGGGAGAGACCCAGTACTTC
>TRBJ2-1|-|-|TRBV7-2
CASSFGNNEQFF
TGTGCCAGCAGCTTCGGTAACAATGAGCAGTTCTTC
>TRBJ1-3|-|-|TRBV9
CASSVRGSWTPYSGNTIYF
TGTGCCAGCAGCGTAAGGGGGTCGTGGACTCCTTACTCTGGAAACACCATATATTTT
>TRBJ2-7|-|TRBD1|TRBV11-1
CASIPPRDSHIYEQYF
TGTGCCAGCATTCCCCCCCGGGACAGCCATATCTACGAGCAGTACTTC